The 5 T cell receptor beta chains presented below share a single source sample, sequenced in a study of lymphopenia after photon versus proton radiotherapy. Sequenced by immunoSEQ multiplex PCR; TCRdb stores in-frame clones only, minus some. Counted here are about 39,000 clones, about 94% occurring once; the ten biggest clones make up 12% to 15%. Specimen: peripheral blood, collected from a patient treated with photon-based radiotherapy. The origin of the receptors is a man aged 55 to 70 with cholangiocarcinoma.

The V call is TRBV4-3, the J call TRBJ2-1; a possible D gene is TRBD2 (5 bases). The germline V gene encodes CDR1 LGHNA and CDR2 YSLEER. The V end lost 0 bases, the J end lost 9 bases, and 21 bases lay between the germline ends. This CDR3 comprises 17 residues. CDR3 loop: CASSQDWVDSRVIEQFF. The DNA for the CDR3 is TGCGCCAGCAGCCAAGATTGGGTGGACTCTCGGGTGATTGAGCAGTTCTTC.

CDR3 coding DNA: TGTGCCAGCAGTTTGTTCAGGGACAATGAGCAGTTCTTC. Translated, it gives CASSLFRDNEQFF. This chain connects TRBV28 to TRBJ2-1, with D tentatively TRBD1 (5 bases). The V gene's germline CDR1 is MDHEN and CDR2 SYDVKM. The CDR3 covers 13 residues. V dropped 3 bases and J dropped 5 bases, with 8 bases sitting between them.

J is TRBJ2-5 and V is TRBV27, with 13 positions matching TRBD2. There are 15 residues in the CDR3. Germline V lookup: CDR1 MNHEY, CDR2 SMNVEV (reference sequence). Germline trimming cut 5 bases from V and 4 bases from J; bases unmatched to any gene: 4. The CDR3 DNA is TGTGCCAGCAGTCCGTGGACTAGCGGGGGAGAGACCCAGTACTTC. Amino acids: CASSPWTSGGETQYF.

The V call is TRBV23-1, the J call TRBJ1-1; D unresolved. TRBV23-1 is treated as an ORF (open reading frame) with a function not yet certain. V was trimmed by 3 bases and J by 3 bases, leaving 14 bases between them. CDR3 length: 15 amino acids. The DNA of the CDR3 is TGCGCCAGCAGTCATCGACACCCACGGGACACTGAAGCTTTCTTT. Its protein is CASSHRHPRDTEAFF.

The chain is built from TRBV9 and TRBJ1-2; no definite D call. Trimming removed 0 bases at V and 7 bases at J, with 34 bases between. CDR1 is SGDLS, CDR2 YYNGEE, per germline. This CDR3 has 21 amino acids. The CDR3 region is CASSVESRVMWAAGISFGYTF. The DNA for the CDR3 is TGTGCCAGCAGCGTAGAGAGCCGGGTTATGTGGGCGGCGGGCATTTCTTTTGGCTACACCTTC.